Each of the 14 T cell receptor beta chains below was sequenced from the same sample in a study of blood T cell repertoires in COVID-19 (dated by TCRdb to about 2020). Libraries came from the immunoSEQ multiplex PCR assay. What TCRdb holds here is the immuneACCESS table cut down to in-frame rearrangements. Part of the clones is not present; checked against another copy, under half of the missing clones reflect an unresolved V gene, and the others are unexplained. Recorded for this sample are roughly 200,000 clones; approximately 85% of them occurred a single time. The ten largest clones represent more than 5% of the sample. The specimen was PBMCs or T cells enriched from blood (not recorded which). All receptors derive from a man aged 40-49 years who had recovered from COVID-19.

This clone was recorded once. This sequence joins TRBV30 and TRBJ1-2, with 10 bases fitting TRBD1. J was trimmed by 6 bases and V by 1 base; bases with no gene match: 11. From germline, CDR1 is GTSNPN and CDR2 SVGIG (reference sequence). This CDR3 has 16 amino acids. The CDR3 coding sequence is TGTGCCTGGAGTGCCTCCGGGACAGGGGTTGGGGATGGCTACACCTTC. This sequence encodes CAWSASGTGVGDGYTF.

This chain uses TRBV7-9 with TRBJ1-4; 7 positions match TRBD1. V shed 11 bases, J shed 5 bases, and the junction held 5 bases outside the gene matches. The CDR3 extends over 12 amino acids. The V gene's germline CDR1 is SEHNR and CDR2 FQNEAQ (reference sequence). The CDR3 nucleotides are TGTGCCTGGGACAGCCAGAATGAAAAACTGTTTTTT. Its translation is CAWDSQNEKLFF.

The chain has TRBV18 and TRBJ2-1; 8 positions match TRBD2. This CDR3 contains 19 residues. The germline V gene encodes CDR1 KGHSH and CDR2 LQKENI. J lost 0 bases, V lost 0 bases, and 10 bases had no gene match. Here the CDR3 reads CASSPPGGSGKSSYNEQFF. The CDR3 DNA reads as TGTGCCAGCTCACCACCGGGGGGTAGCGGGAAAAGCTCCTACAATGAGCAGTTCTTC. Full variable domain (remainder filled in from reference TRBV18 and TRBJ2-1): NAGVMQNPRHLVRRRGQEARLRCSPMKGHSHVYWYRQLPEEGLKFMVYLQKENIIDESGMPKERFSAEFPKEGPSILRIQQVVRGDSAAYFCASSPPGGSGKSSYNEQFFGPGTRLTVL.

The rearrangement links TRBV5-1 to TRBJ2-7; TRBD2 matches 11 bases. The CDR3 runs to 15 residues. The V and J ends lost 4 bases and 3 bases, in that order; junction bases with no gene match: 6. CDR1 SGHRS and CDR2 YFSETQ come from the germline V gene. CDR3 amino acids: CASSPIAGGIYEQYF. CDR3 coding DNA: TGCGCCAGCAGCCCTATAGCGGGAGGGATCTACGAGCAGTACTTC.

The chain carries TRBV19 and TRBJ2-7; possibly TRBD1 for D (6 bases). Trimming took 6 bases from V and 2 from J, leaving 11 bases between them. Germline CDR1 and CDR2: LNHDA and SQIVND (reference sequence). This CDR3 is 13 amino acids long. The CDR3 bases are TGTGCCAGTAGCAGTGGACAGCCCTACGAGCAGTACTTC. Protein sequence: CASSSGQPYEQYF. The entire variable domain, with the rest obtained from reference TRBV19 and TRBJ2-7, is as follows: DGGITQSPKYLFRKEGQNVTLSCEQNLNHDAMYWYRQDPGQGLRLIYYSQIVNDFQKGDIAEGYSVSREKKESFPLTVTSAQKNPTAFYLCASSSGQPYEQYFGPGTRLTVT.

Written as DNA, the CDR3 is TGTGCCAGTAGTATGTCCGGGGTGAACACTGAAGCTTTCTTT. It encodes CASSMSGVNTEAFF. V and J are TRBV19 and TRBJ1-1; the D is unclear. Trimming left V 3 bases short and J 0 bases short, with 8 bases between. In germline, CDR1 is LNHDA, CDR2 SQIVND (reference sequence). This CDR3 has 14 amino acids.

This clone was counted only a few times. The chain recombines TRBV28 with TRBJ2-7, with 9 nucleotides matching TRBD2. V lost 6 bases to trimming and J lost 6 bases; unmatched junction nucleotides: 3. This CDR3 is 12 amino acids long. Germline values: CDR1 MDHEN, CDR2 SYDVKM. This CDR3 reads CASRSGGREQYF. DNA of the CDR3: TGTGCCAGCAGGAGCGGGGGGCGCGAGCAGTACTTC.

The chain carries TRBV7-9 and TRBJ2-7, with D perhaps TRBD2 (6 bases). Trimming stripped 6 bases from V and 7 bases from J, with 10 bases between. In germline, CDR1 is SEHNR, CDR2 FQNEAQ (reference sequence). This CDR3 comprises 11 residues. The CDR3 DNA is TGTGCCAGCAGTTACCGGGGGGAGCAGTACTTC. Its protein is CASSYRGEQYF. Based on the CDR3 plus reference TRBV7-9 and TRBJ2-7, the full variable domain is DTGVSQNPRHKITKRGQNVTFRCDPISEHNRLYWYRQTLGQGPEFLTYFQNEAQLEKSRLLSDRFSAERPKGSFSTLEIQRTEQGDSAMYLCASSYRGEQYFGPGTRLTVT.

This clone occurred a few times. The CDR3 DNA follows: TGCGCCAGCAGCTTGGGTGGGACAGGGACATACAATGAGCAGTTCTTC. Translated, it gives CASSLGGTGTYNEQFF. The chain uses TRBV5-1 and TRBJ2-1; 9 bases map to TRBD1. Germline loops: CDR1 SGHRS, CDR2 YFSETQ. Trimming cost V 0 bases and J 4 bases; bases outside gene matches: 5. The CDR3 is 16 amino acids. The entire variable domain, with the rest obtained from reference TRBV5-1 and TRBJ2-1, is as follows: KAGVTQTPRYLIKTRGQQVTLSCSPISGHRSVSWYQQTPGQGLQFLFEYFSETQRNKGNFPGRFSGRQFSNSRSEMNVSTLELGDSALYLCASSLGGTGTYNEQFFGPGTRLTVL.

The genes are TRBV7-8 and TRBJ2-7; 7 bases fit TRBD1. The CDR3 totals 14 residues. CDR1 and CDR2 from the germline V gene are SGHVS and FQNEAQ. V shed 5 bases and J 3 bases; nucleotides not matched to a gene: 7. This CDR3 is CASSQTGLGYEQYF. In nucleotides, the CDR3 is TGTGCCAGCAGCCAGACAGGGCTAGGCTACGAGCAGTACTTC.

The V and J genes are TRBV3-1 (or the pseudogene TRBV3-2) and TRBJ1-1; a weak D match, TRBD1 (6 bases). CDR3 length equals 16 residues. Germline values: CDR1 LGHDT, CDR2 YNNKEL (reference sequence). V was cut by 4 bases and J by 5 bases, with 20 bases left in between. This chain's CDR3 is CASSPRVVRGRTEAFF. The CDR3 DNA is TGTGCCAGCAGCCCTAGGGTTGTCAGGGGTAGGACTGAAGCTTTCTTT.

The V and J genes are TRBV6-1 and TRBJ1-1; D unresolved. Trimming cost V 3 bases and J 4 bases, with 6 bases left between them. Germline V gene data show CDR1 as MNHNS and CDR2 as SASEGT. The CDR3 length is 12 residues. The CDR3 is CASSDYGTEAFF. The CDR3 nucleotides read TGTGCCAGCAGTGATTACGGCACTGAAGCTTTCTTT.

The chain has TRBV25-1 and TRBJ2-2; 10 bases are a match to TRBD2. V gave up 3 bases and J gave up 9 bases; unmatched junction bases: 4. The CDR3 length is 14 residues. From germline, CDR1 is MGHDK and CDR2 SYGVNS. The CDR3 coding sequence is TGTGCCAGCAGTGACCCTAGCGGGGGCCGGGAGCTGTTTTTT. Translated, it gives CASSDPSGGRELFF.

The chain joins TRBV7-8 to TRBJ2-7, with D perhaps TRBD1 (6 bases). Germline CDR1 reads SGHVS; CDR2 reads FQNEAQ. The CDR3 spans 14 residues. The ends were cut back, 2 bases at V and 3 bases at J, with 11 bases in the middle. CDR3 sequence: CASSLQGQSYEQYF. In DNA form, the CDR3 reads TGTGCCAGCAGCTTACAGGGGCAGAGCTACGAGCAGTACTTC.